Below, one T cell receptor beta chain is given with its context. Its antigen is as yet unknown. TCRdb used MiXCR to reprocess the 5' RACE reads, holding one entry per CDR3 protein. The data contain hundreds of thousands of distinct CDR3 sequences, about a fifth of them seen just once; the ten biggest clones take up about 8.4%. The entry originates in a study of T-cell memory formation after mild COVID-19. Study-wide context: Across donors, TCR clusters were largely donor specific.

Notes on the study in general: While clones contracting from day 15 to 85 were balanced between CD4 and CD8, later expanders leaned CD4+.

V lost 0 bases, J lost 7 bases, and 8 bases lay in between. Germline loops: CDR1 SGHNT, CDR2 YYREEE (reference sequence). The CDR3 spans 13 residues. This TCR came from an adult woman who had mild COVID-19 (a few samples of this study predate the infection). Cell type and time point are not known. The sequenced sample was PBMCs or a T cell subset sorted from them (not recorded which). The chain recombines TRBV5-4 with TRBJ2-1; D is undetermined. The CDR3 DNA reads as TGTGCCAGCAGCTTGGCAGGAACTAATGAGCAGTTCTTC. Protein product: CASSLAGTNEQFF.